The 29 T cell receptor beta chains presented below share a single source sample, sequenced in a study of cytomegalovirus exposure and HLA in healthy donors. Assay: immunoSEQ multiplex PCR; the TCRdb copy retains only in-frame clones and omits some. Among some 130,000 clones listed, about 80% were seen once. The sequenced sample consisted of PBMCs. The source of these receptors is a man between 25 and 39 years old in good health and CMV-seropositive.

With respect to this clone: Other nucleotide sequences from this sample produce the same CDR3. This chain links TRBV27 with TRBJ2-3; 12 bases fit TRBD2. CDR1 and CDR2 (germline): MNHEY, SMNVEV (reference sequence). This CDR3 contains 15 residues. Trimming took 3 bases from V and 3 from J; bases not matched to a gene: 1. The DNA for the CDR3 is TGTGCCAGCAGTTTGACTAGCGGGAGAACAGATACGCAGTATTTT. Translated, it gives CASSLTSGRTDTQYF.

The gene calls are TRBV28 and TRBJ1-2; D is perhaps TRBD1 (6 bases). This CDR3 has 16 amino acids. Germline V lookup: CDR1 MDHEN, CDR2 SYDVKM. Trimming pared 6 bases from V and 4 bases from J, leaving 21 bases between. The DNA for the CDR3 is TGTGCCAGCAGGACCCTCTCCGGGGGGCGCGTCTATGGCTACACCTTC. Its protein is CASRTLSGGRVYGYTF.

V and J are TRBV7-7 and TRBJ2-3; weak D call: TRBD2 (5 bases). The CDR3 sequence is 15 residues long. V gave up 1 base and J gave up 1 base, with 9 bases separating them. CDR1 and CDR2 (germline): SSHAT, FNYEAQ (reference sequence). For the CDR3, the DNA is TGTGCCAGCAGCTTAGACGGGAAGGGCACAGATACGCAGTATTTT. It codes for CASSLDGKGTDTQYF.

The chain couples TRBV6-1 to TRBJ1-2; D is unresolved. Trimming stripped 3 bases from V and 4 bases from J, with 12 bases between. The CDR3 is 14 amino acids. Germline CDR1 is MNHNS and CDR2 is SASEGT. The CDR3 DNA reads as TGTGCCAGCAGTGACGGAGGGATGAGCTATGGCTACACCTTC. As protein: CASSDGGMSYGYTF.

The CDR3 protein is CASSSQAGDTQYF. CDR3 DNA: TGTGCCAGCAGTTCTCAAGCTGGAGATACGCAGTATTTT. The chain combines TRBV27 with TRBJ2-3, with unresolved D. Germline assignment: CDR1 MNHEY and CDR2 SMNVEV (reference sequence). The CDR3 spans 13 residues. Trimming removed 4 bases at V and 5 bases at J, with 10 bases between.

This CDR3 is CASSPLGTSSRDTQYF. The CDR3 DNA is TGTGCCAGCAGCCCCCTTGGGACTAGCTCTCGAGATACGCAGTATTTT. The chain links TRBV5-6 to TRBJ2-3; 9 bases map to TRBD2. This CDR3 spans 16 amino acids. V was pared by 4 bases and J by 5 bases, with 11 bases of the junction left unmatched. Germline values: CDR1 SGHDT, CDR2 YYEEEE.

V and J are TRBV27 and TRBJ2-1, with 8 bases that match TRBD2. Germline CDR1 MNHEY, CDR2 SMNVEV (reference sequence). V shed 3 bases, J shed 6 bases, and the junction held 7 bases outside the gene matches. The CDR3 totals 15 residues. The CDR3 loop is CASSFDSGVPNEQFF. As DNA, the CDR3 is TGTGCCAGCAGTTTCGATAGCGGGGTGCCCAATGAGCAGTTCTTC.

This clone has more than one count but fewer than ten. The gene calls are TRBV7-2 and TRBJ1-1; no definite D call. Trimming stripped 10 bases from V and 1 base from J, with 13 bases between. The germline gives CDR1 SGHTA, CDR2 FQGNSA. The CDR3 runs to 13 residues. CDR3 residues: CATVGEGNTEAFF. The CDR3 DNA reads TGTGCCACCGTTGGAGAGGGGAACACTGAAGCTTTCTTT. Drawing the rest from reference TRBV7-2 and TRBJ1-1, the complete variable domain is GAGVSQSPSNKVTEKGKDVELRCDPISGHTALYWYRQSLGQGLEFLIYFQGNSAPDKSGLPSDRFSAERTGGSVSTLTIQRTQQEDSAVYLCATVGEGNTEAFFGQGTRLTVV.

Only one count was recorded for this clone. The V gene is TRBV6-1, the J gene TRBJ2-6; weak D call: TRBD1 (5 bases). Trimming took 6 bases from V and 1 from J, leaving 10 bases between them. Germline V gene lookup returns CDR1 MNHNS and CDR2 SASEGT. CDR3 size: 15 residues. The chain's CDR3 is CASRFRGSGANVLTF. CDR3 nucleotides: TGTGCCAGCAGGTTTAGGGGTTCTGGGGCCAACGTCCTGACTTTC.

The chain employs TRBV6-1 and TRBJ2-5; 7 bases are a match to TRBD1. This CDR3 contains 14 residues. V trimming: 8 bases; J trimming: 2 bases; junction bases outside the gene matches: 8. CDR1 is MNHNS, CDR2 SASEGT, per germline. CDR3 nucleotide sequence: TGTGCCAGCCAGGCTGGGACAGCACAAGAGACCCAGTACTTC. This codes for CASQAGTAQETQYF.

V and J are TRBV6-6 and TRBJ1-1; D perhaps matches TRBD1 (6 bases). V lost 7 bases, J lost 1 base, and 16 bases lay in between. The CDR3 length is 15 residues. Germline V gives CDR1 MNHNY, CDR2 SVGAGI (reference sequence). CDR3 DNA: TGTGCCAGCACCCCAGGGGAACAGCCGAACACTGAAGCTTTCTTT. Translating gives CASTPGEQPNTEAFF.

This chain joins TRBV11-2 and TRBJ2-5; D is unresolved. Germline CDR1 SGHAT, CDR2 FQNNGV. CDR3 length: 13 amino acids. The ends were cut back, 1 base at V and 3 bases at J, with 6 bases in the middle. The CDR3 sequence is CASSLGQKETQYF. DNA for the CDR3: TGTGCCAGCAGCTTAGGGCAGAAAGAGACCCAGTACTTC.

The chain uses TRBV28 and TRBJ2-7, with D tentatively TRBD1 (6 bases). In germline, CDR1 is MDHEN, CDR2 SYDVKM. Trimming removed 3 bases at V and 9 bases at J, with 9 bases between. CDR3 length: 11 residues. CDR3 sequence reads: CASSFSRGQYF. CDR3 DNA sequence: TGTGCCAGCAGTTTCAGCAGGGGGCAGTACTTC.

The chain joins TRBV6-6 to TRBJ1-5; 9 bases fit TRBD1. The J segment lost 5 bases and the V segment lost 6 bases, leaving 8 bases of the junction unmatched. The CDR3 runs to 15 residues. Germline CDR1 MNHNY, CDR2 SVGAGI (reference sequence). CDR3 sequence: CASSPHRGRDQPQHF. In DNA, the CDR3 is TGTGCCAGCAGCCCTCACAGGGGGCGGGATCAGCCCCAGCATTTT.

The chain combines TRBV5-1 with TRBJ2-7; 10 nucleotides line up with TRBD2. Germline CDR1 reads SGHRS; CDR2 reads YFSETQ. The junction had 12 bases not matched to a gene; V was cut back by 3 bases and J by 6 bases. The CDR3 is 16 residues long. This CDR3 reads CASSSSAGGPRVEQYF. The CDR3 DNA reads as TGCGCCAGCAGCTCTTCAGCGGGGGGGCCACGGGTCGAGCAGTACTTC.

The rearrangement joins TRBV7-2 to TRBJ2-1, with D hard to call. Germline V gene lookup returns CDR1 SGHTA and CDR2 FQGNSA. This CDR3 spans 15 amino acids. With 0 bases removed from V and 4 bases from J, the gap between germline ends came to 10 bases. CDR3 amino acids: CASSLAFGEYNEQFF. Written as DNA, the CDR3 is TGTGCCAGCAGCTTAGCCTTTGGAGAGTACAATGAGCAGTTCTTC.

This clone has more than one count but fewer than ten. This sequence joins TRBV2 and TRBJ1-1, with 8 bases lining up with TRBD1. V lost 5 bases, J lost 5 bases, and 4 bases stayed unmatched. CDR1 and CDR2 from the germline V gene are SNHLY and FYNNEI. The CDR3 length is 13 residues. The CDR3: CASSQDRDTEAFF. CDR3 in DNA: TGTGCCAGCAGTCAGGACAGGGATACTGAAGCTTTCTTT.

The chain joins TRBV4-1 to TRBJ1-5; a weak D match, TRBD1 (5 bases). The CDR3 length is 17 residues. Trimming cost V 3 bases and J 6 bases, with 21 bases left between them. The germline gives CDR1 MGHRA, CDR2 YSYEKL. Here the CDR3 reads CASSQTRVRGVGQPQHF. The CDR3 DNA follows: TGCGCCAGCAGCCAGACAAGAGTAAGGGGCGTCGGTCAGCCCCAGCATTTT.

Only a few counts were recorded for this clone. The chain carries TRBV6-1 and TRBJ1-1; possibly TRBD1 for D (5 bases). V shed 8 bases and J shed 5 bases, with 18 bases lying between them. CDR1 and CDR2 (germline): MNHNS, SASEGT. The CDR3 spans 14 residues. The CDR3 coding sequence is TGTGCCAGCGGGGGACGGGGAGGGAGAACTGAAGCTTTCTTT. It specifies CASGGRGGRTEAFF.

This clone occurred a few times. The chain employs TRBV15 and TRBJ2-4; D might be TRBD1 (6 bases). This CDR3 has 15 amino acids. CDR1 LNHNV and CDR2 YYDKDF come from the germline V gene (reference sequence). The germline V and J ends were trimmed by 4 bases and 3 bases, with 13 bases remaining between them. DNA of the CDR3: TGTGCCACCAGCACCTTCACAGGGAACAAAAACATTCAGTACTTC. This gives the protein CATSTFTGNKNIQYF.

The chain recombines TRBV18 with TRBJ1-2; TRBD1 matches 7 bases. Per germline, CDR1 KGHSH and CDR2 LQKENI. V dropped 6 bases and J dropped 6; count of bases not matched to a gene: 4. The CDR3 runs 12 residues. The DNA of the CDR3 is TGTGCCAGCTCGTCCAGGGGGGATGGCTACACCTTC. The encoded protein is CASSSRGDGYTF.

This clone was counted a few times. Within the sample, other DNA sequences also encode this same CDR3. The V and J genes are TRBV7-2 and TRBJ1-1; weak D call: TRBD1 (6 bases). The CDR3 has 15 residues. CDR1 is SGHTA and CDR2 is FQGNSA in the germline V gene. Trimming pared 0 bases from V and 1 base from J, leaving 9 bases between. In nucleotides, the CDR3 is TGTGCCAGCAGCTTAGCCCCGGGACAGAACACTGAAGCTTTCTTT. Residues: CASSLAPGQNTEAFF.

This chain links TRBV11-2 with TRBJ2-3; 9 bases line up with TRBD2. The CDR3 is 19 amino acids. Germline V gene sequence: CDR1 SGHAT, CDR2 FQNNGV. With V trimmed by 4 bases and J by 4 bases, 18 bases remained unmatched. CDR3 coding DNA: TGTGCCAGCAGCTCCTTAGGGGCCCCCAGCGGGAGGTTCGCAGATACGCAGTATTTT. Protein sequence: CASSSLGAPSGRFADTQYF.

The rearrangement links TRBV5-1 to TRBJ2-7; the match to TRBD1 covers 7 bases. The CDR3 covers 13 residues. In germline, CDR1 is SGHRS, CDR2 YFSETQ. With V trimmed by 1 base and J by 6 bases, 4 bases remained unmatched. The CDR3 nucleotides read TGCGCCAGCAGCTTGTGGCCAGGGGGCGAGCAGTACTTC. Protein: CASSLWPGGEQYF.

V is TRBV7-2 and J is TRBJ2-3; 9 bases line up with TRBD2. With 5 bases clipped from V and 6 bases from J, the junction kept 6 bases outside the gene matches. This CDR3 is 14 amino acids long. The germline gives CDR1 SGHTA, CDR2 FQGNSA. The CDR3 sequence is CASSMGLAPDTQYF. Written as DNA, the CDR3 is TGTGCCAGCAGCATGGGACTAGCACCCGATACGCAGTATTTT.

The chain carries TRBV25-1 and TRBJ2-7, with a tentative D call TRBD2 (6 bases). The CDR3 is 15 amino acids. Looked up from germline, CDR1 is MGHDK and CDR2 is SYGVNS. V lost 3 bases and J 3 bases, leaving 15 bases between the germline ends. CDR3 in amino acids: CASSDNGGFRYEQYF. DNA for the CDR3: TGTGCCAGCAGTGACAACGGAGGGTTCCGCTACGAGCAGTACTTC.

The chain is built from TRBV5-1 and TRBJ2-3; 11 bases match TRBD2. Trimming at V came to 3 bases and at J to 1 base, leaving 4 bases not matched to a gene. CDR3 length: 16 residues. Germline assignment: CDR1 SGHRS and CDR2 YFSETQ. The CDR3, as DNA: TGCGCCAGCAGCTCAAATAGCGGGGGGGGCACAGATACGCAGTATTTT. Residues: CASSSNSGGGTDTQYF.

V is TRBV11-2 and J is TRBJ1-2; a weak D match, TRBD1 (5 bases). CDR1 is SGHAT, CDR2 FQNNGV, per germline. CDR3 length: 13 residues. The ends were cut back, 1 base at V and 5 bases at J, with 8 bases in the middle. The CDR3 region is CASSLGQMYGYTF. The CDR3 DNA follows: TGTGCCAGCAGCTTAGGACAGATGTATGGCTACACCTTC.

V gene TRBV2 combines with J gene TRBJ1-2, with D maybe TRBD1 (5 bases). V lost 5 bases and J lost 9, with 10 bases in between. The CDR3 has 11 amino acids. Germline lookup yields CDR1 SNHLY and CDR2 FYNNEI. CDR3 loop: CASSFRVSYTF. The CDR3 coding sequence is TGTGCCAGCAGTTTCAGGGTTAGCTACACCTTC.